The sequence of this T cell receptor beta chain was determined in a study of metastatic and nonmetastatic thyroid tumors. The CDR3 consists of 12 residues. The ends lost 5 bases at V and 8 bases at J; junction bases unmatched: 4. Germline-derived CDR1 and CDR2 are MNHEY and SMNVEV (reference sequence). This clone was counted many times. Not a single patient had been given any form of treatment at any point before undergoing thyroid surgery. TCRdb re-called the PCR reads via MiXCR. The profile shows approximately 90,000 clones, around 7.8% of them singletons. The V gene is TRBV27, the J gene TRBJ1-2, with TRBD1 matching over 8 bases. The sample comprised blood. The clonotype originates from a female donor with papillary thyroid cancer or a benign thyroid nodule (not recorded which). Some clones in this sample may be carry-over from other donors' samples. The CDR3 DNA follows: TGTGCCAGCAGTACTACAGGGGGGGGCTACACCTTC. It codes for CASSTTGGGYTF.